Sequencing of this T cell receptor (beta chain) was carried out in a study of blood T cell repertoires in COVID-19. Study-wide context: Samples representing acute and convalescent COVID-19 were sourced from the United States, Italy and Spain.

TCRdb's table, derived via immunoSEQ multiplex PCR, lists solely in-frame clones and lacks some. This sample has tens of thousands of clones; around 76% occur once, and the top ten carry 28%. The CDR3 is made up of 12 amino acids. The germline CDR1 and CDR2 sequences are SEHNR and FQNEAQ (reference sequence). V dropped 6 bases and J dropped 4 bases, with 9 bases sitting between them. What was sequenced was peripheral blood. This sequence was found in a woman older than 75 with active or convalescent COVID-19. This rearrangement joins TRBV7-9 to TRBJ2-5; D might be TRBD2 (7 bases). As DNA, the CDR3 is TGTGCCAGCAGGGGGGGGCGAGAGACCCAGTACTTC. Protein: CASRGGRETQYF.